Listed below are T cell receptor beta chains from one sample, sequenced in a study of T-cell memory formation after mild COVID-19. TCRdb fed the 5' RACE reads into MiXCR, producing one record per CDR3 protein. The sample includes 300,000 to 350,000 distinct CDR3 sequences, roughly an eighth of them seen just once. Material for sequencing was PBMCs or a T cell subset sorted from them (not recorded which). The receptors were sampled from a man in his late teens or twenties who had mild COVID-19 (a few samples of this study predate the infection). Cell type and time point are not known. Both conserved end residues are part of each CDR3. The order of the fields is clone size, D gene, V gene, J gene, CDR3 protein, CDR3 DNA. The D gene is left open where the match is weak. Rows give clone size only sometimes, using once, few, many, or a class for an expanded clone.

few	TRBD2	TRBV20-1	TRBJ2-3	CSATPRLAGYIDTQYF	TGCAGTGCTACCCCTCGACTAGCCGGTTATATAGATACGCAGTATTTT
few	-	TRBV5-1	TRBJ2-3	CSSSLAGQSTQYF	TGCTCCAGCAGCTTGGCAGGACAGTCAACGCAGTATTTT
few	-	TRBV4-3	TRBJ2-3	CASSQGLPVTDTQYF	TGCGCCAGCAGCCAAGGACTACCGGTCACAGATACGCAGTATTTT
few	-	TRBV20-1	TRBJ2-5	CSTSPPSGLRKTQYF	TGCAGTACCTCCCCCCCCAGCGGTCTTAGGAAGACCCAGTACTTC
few	TRBD1	TRBV10-3	TRBJ1-2	CAISESTGTYGYTF	TGTGCCATCAGTGAGTCGACAGGGACCTATGGCTACACCTTC
-	-	TRBV3-1	TRBJ1-4	CASSQTGKYEKLFF	TGTGCCAGCAGCCAAACAGGGAAATATGAAAAACTGTTTTTT
few	-	TRBV18	TRBJ1-6	CASSLSVGENSPLHF	TGTGCCAGCTCTCTAAGCGTGGGGGAAAATTCACCCCTCCACTTT
few	-	TRBV21-1	TRBJ1-4	CASSRGTANEKLFF	TGTGCCAGCAGCAGGGGGACAGCTAATGAAAAACTGTTTTTT
-	-	TRBV2	TRBJ2-7	CASTQSVTGTYEQYF	TGTGCCAGCACCCAATCCGTAACCGGGACCTACGAGCAGTACTTC
many	-	TRBV6-5	TRBJ1-2	CASRESGGHGYTF	TGTGCCAGCAGAGAATCGGGGGGGCATGGCTACACCTTC
-	TRBD1	TRBV7-6	TRBJ2-1	CASSRTGDPYNEQFF	TGTGCCAGCAGCCGGACAGGGGACCCCTACAATGAGCAGTTCTTC
few	TRBD1	TRBV5-6	TRBJ2-3	CASRPGTGGDTQYF	TGTGCCAGCAGACCCGGGACAGGGGGAGATACGCAGTATTTT
-	TRBD2	TRBV7-2	TRBJ2-5	CASRRASGETQYF	TGTGCCAGCAGACGCGCTAGCGGGGAGACCCAGTACTTC
-	-	TRBV7-2	TRBJ1-2	CASSARPGVQYSNYGYTF	TGTGCCAGCAGCGCACGACCAGGGGTTCAGTACTCTAACTATGGCTACACCTTC
few	TRBD1	TRBV3-1	TRBJ2-1	CASTGTVIHEQFF	TGTGCCAGCACCGGGACAGTTATACATGAGCAGTTCTTC
many	TRBD2	TRBV7-7	TRBJ2-5	CASSLTGGYQETQYF	TGTGCCAGCAGCTTAACGGGGGGGTACCAAGAGACCCAGTACTTC
-	-	TRBV27	TRBJ2-7	CAPQTGPFSYEQYF	TGTGCCCCACAGACGGGCCCCTTCTCCTACGAGCAGTACTTC
many	-	TRBV7-8	TRBJ2-5	CASSLPRQDSQYF	TGTGCCAGCAGCTTACCCCGACAGGACTCCCAGTACTTC
-	-	TRBV4-3	TRBJ1-4	CASSQGVATNEKLFF	TGCGCCAGCAGCCAAGGGGTTGCAACTAATGAAAAACTGTTTTTT
few	-	TRBV5-1	TRBJ2-1	CASSPPGIHNEQFF	TGCGCCAGCAGCCCCCCCGGGATCCACAATGAGCAGTTCTTC